This T cell receptor beta chain appears in the sequencing data of a study of vaccination and CD4 T cells after COVID-19. General study results and limits: Among reactive clones from convalescent patients, a median around 84% appeared only post-vaccination.

CDR3 length: 15 residues. Germline CDR1 reads MNHEY; CDR2 reads SMNVEV (reference sequence). The J segment lost 5 bases and the V segment lost 7 bases, leaving 9 bases of the junction unmatched. Points on this clonotype: What it binds is unknown.

Treatment here: approximately 9-day PBMC culture with coronavirus spike peptide pools or control peptides (ViraFEST assay). The unexposed donor's CD4+ T cells were collected before the COVID-19 pandemic (2011-2018). The Oncomine TCR Beta short-read assay was what sequenced the DNA obtained from cultured CD4+ T cells. TCRdb re-called the PCR reads with MiXCR, one entry per CDR3 protein. The sample contains several thousand distinct CDR3 sequences, 50% of which appear only once. The sample comprised CD4+ T cells from blood, cultured in vitro. This TCR was recovered from a human donor in good health. The chain has TRBV27 and TRBJ2-5, with 11 bases lining up with TRBD1. CDR3 coding DNA: TGTGCCAGCACCCCCCGGGGACAGGGGGTGGAGACCCAGTACTTC. It specifies CASTPRGQGVETQYF.